Presented here are 21 T cell receptor beta chains from one specimen sequenced in a study of blood T cells in healthy people across ages. Combining a sample-barcoded 5' primer with a J-beta primer mix, a second PCR ran for roughly 7 to 11 cycles. TCRdb re-called the 5' RACE reads through MiXCR, storing one row per CDR3 protein. The repertoire has 1.5 million to 2 million distinct CDR3 sequences, approximately 28% of them found once; the top ten carry roughly 8%. The sequencing sample was made of blood. All receptors come from a young woman in good health.

Only a few counts were recorded for this clonotype. The chain couples TRBV3-1 to TRBJ2-1; D perhaps matches TRBD1 (6 bases). The length of the CDR3 is 15 residues. Deletions cut 1 base from V and 2 bases from J, with 9 bases between. CDR1 LGHDT and CDR2 YNNKEL come from the germline V gene (reference sequence). The CDR3 spells CASSQARGPYNEQFF. The DNA of the CDR3 is TGTGCCAGCAGCCAAGCCAGGGGTCCCTACAATGAGCAGTTCTTC.

The V and J genes are TRBV7-8 and TRBJ2-4, with TRBD2 identical over 7 bases. Looked up from germline, CDR1 is SGHVS and CDR2 is FQNEAQ. The CDR3 runs to 13 residues. V shed 4 bases, J shed 8 bases, and the junction held 5 bases outside the gene matches. Here the CDR3 reads CASSSRGRDIQYF. The CDR3 DNA sequence: TGTGCCAGCAGCTCTCGGGGGAGGGACATTCAGTACTTC.

This clonotype was seen a few times. The rearrangement uses TRBV12-3 or TRBV12-4 and TRBJ2-7; maybe TRBD1 (6 bases). The CDR3 extends over 13 amino acids. V lost 4 bases and J 3 bases, leaving 10 bases between the germline ends. The CDR3 here is CASSYRVSYEQYF. The CDR3 nucleotides are TGTGCCAGCAGTTACAGGGTGAGCTACGAGCAGTACTTC.

This clonotype showed up many times. J is TRBJ2-5 and V is TRBV7-9, with D perhaps TRBD1 (6 bases). This CDR3 spans 16 amino acids. Germline values: CDR1 SEHNR, CDR2 FQNEAQ (reference sequence). With 4 bases removed from V and 2 bases from J, the gap between germline ends came to 17 bases. CDR3 region: CASSSSGTRTQETQYF. The CDR3 region has the DNA TGTGCCAGCAGCTCCTCCGGGACAAGGACTCAAGAGACCCAGTACTTC. The full variable domain, completed using reference TRBV7-9 and TRBJ2-5, is DTGVSQNPRHKITKRGQNVTFRCDPISEHNRLYWYRQTLGQGPEFLTYFQNEAQLEKSRLLSDRFSAERPKGSFSTLEIQRTEQGDSAMYLCASSSSGTRTQETQYFGPGTRLLVL.

This clonotype was seen repeatedly, ten times or more. This rearrangement joins TRBV12-3 or TRBV12-4 to TRBJ1-6; 8 nucleotides agree with TRBD1. CDR3 size: 14 residues. The trim removed 8 bases at V and 10 bases at J, leaving 10 bases unmatched. CDR3 amino acids: CASGKQGAGSPLHF. CDR3 DNA sequence: TGTGCCAGCGGAAAGCAGGGGGCGGGATCACCCCTCCACTTT.

The chain links TRBV11-2 to TRBJ1-4; the D is unclear. Deletions cut 4 bases from V and 3 bases from J, with 9 bases between. The CDR3 contains 14 residues. Germline V gene data show CDR1 as SGHAT and CDR2 as FQNNGV. The CDR3 protein is CASSSGVSNEKLFF. The CDR3 DNA reads as TGTGCCAGCAGCTCGGGAGTTTCTAATGAAAAACTGTTTTTT.

In this sample, this clonotype turned up many times. CDR3 in DNA: TGTGCCACCAGCAGAGACCGCCTGGCTGAGCAGTTCTTC. Translation: CATSRDRLAEQFF. The chain couples TRBV15 to TRBJ2-1; D is uncertain. Germline V gene sequence: CDR1 LNHNV, CDR2 YYDKDF (reference sequence). The CDR3 has 13 amino acids. Trimming removed 0 bases at V and 9 bases at J, with 9 bases between.

The chain combines TRBV5-1 with TRBJ1-1; a weak D match, TRBD1 (6 bases). Germline V gives CDR1 SGHRS, CDR2 YFSETQ. CDR3 length: 17 residues. The ends were cut back, 1 base at V and 3 bases at J, with 19 bases in the middle. The CDR3 DNA follows: TGCGCCAGCAGCTTGACACACGGGGGGCGGGTTGACACTGAAGCTTTCTTT. Amino acids: CASSLTHGGRVDTEAFF.

The genes are TRBV12-3 or TRBV12-4 and TRBJ2-3; D not certain. The V end lost 2 bases, the J end lost 2 bases, and 8 bases lay between the germline ends. The CDR3 is 14 residues long. The CDR3 loop reads CASSLIRITDTQYF. The CDR3 DNA follows: TGTGCCAGCAGTTTAATTAGGATCACAGATACGCAGTATTTT.

About this clonotype: No conserved phenylalanine or tryptophan is present at the end of the CDR3, so a read error is the likely explanation. The genes are TRBV29-1 and TRBJ2-1; D is perhaps TRBD2 (6 bases). The germline CDR1 and CDR2 sequences are SQVTM and ANQGSEA. Trimming removed 4 bases at V and 0 bases at J, with 28 bases between. The CDR3 covers 20 residues. The DNA for the CDR3 is TGCAGCGTTGCTCGGACCCGGGGCGGGACGCTCCGGAGCTCCTACAATGAGCAGTTCGTC. The encoded protein is CSVARTRGGTLRSSYNEQFV.

As for this clonotype: Germline and junction disagree at one end, which may indicate a read error. The chain uses TRBV4-1 and TRBJ2-7; 11 nucleotides align to TRBD2. The CDR3 covers 17 residues. Germline CDR1 MGHRA, CDR2 YSYEKL. CDR3: CASSQGSGGAGIYGQYF. CDR3 sequence (DNA): TGCGCCAGCAGCCAAGGTAGCGGGGGGGCGGGAATCTACGGGCAGTACTTC.

The rearrangement uses TRBV2 and TRBJ2-1; D gene unclear. V was shortened by 6 bases and J by 0 bases, with 12 bases between the two germline ends. There are 15 residues in the CDR3. CDR1 is SNHLY, CDR2 FYNNEI, per germline. This CDR3 reads CASRVTEYSYNEQFF. The CDR3 DNA is TGTGCCAGCAGGGTTACAGAGTACTCCTACAATGAGCAGTTCTTC.

In this sample, this clonotype turned up many times. V is TRBV9 and J is TRBJ2-7; weak D call: TRBD2 (6 bases). Germline values: CDR1 SGDLS, CDR2 YYNGEE. The CDR3 loop spans 14 amino acids. V lost 4 bases and J lost 2, with 13 bases in between. The CDR3 bases are TGTGCCAGCAGCTTCGGCGGGGACGCCTACGAGCAGTACTTC. Amino acids: CASSFGGDAYEQYF.

This clonotype was detected only a few times. V gene TRBV7-2 combines with J gene TRBJ2-5; 8 bases line up with TRBD2. Trimming at V came to 3 bases and at J to 8 bases, leaving 8 bases not matched to a gene. This CDR3 comprises 14 residues. Germline values: CDR1 SGHTA, CDR2 FQGNSA. As DNA, the CDR3 is TGTGCCAGCAGCTTTGCCGGGAGGGCAGATACCCAGTACTTC. Amino acid sequence: CASSFAGRADTQYF. The full variable domain, completed using reference TRBV7-2 and TRBJ2-5, is GAGVSQSPSNKVTEKGKDVELRCDPISGHTALYWYRQSLGQGLEFLIYFQGNSAPDKSGLPSDRFSAERTGGSVSTLTIQRTQQEDSAVYLCASSFAGRADTQYFGPGTRLLVL.

This clonotype occurred many times. The J gene is TRBJ2-1, the V gene TRBV24-1, with TRBD2 matching 8 bases. Losses at the gene ends were 5 bases for V and 5 bases for J; bases not matched to a gene: 10. CDR3 length: 16 residues. The V gene's germline CDR1 is KGHDR and CDR2 SFDVKD. This CDR3 is CATSASGGGENNEQFF. CDR3 DNA: TGTGCCACCAGTGCCTCCGGGGGGGGGGAGAACAATGAGCAGTTCTTC.

The genes are TRBV3-1 and TRBJ1-3; no firm D call. V lost 3 bases and J 0 bases, leaving 6 bases between the germline ends. This CDR3 has 14 residues. Germline CDR1 is LGHDT and CDR2 is YNNKEL (reference sequence). CDR3 protein: CASSQRHSGNTIYF. The CDR3 nucleotides are TGTGCCAGCAGCCAGAGACACTCTGGAAACACCATATATTTT.

The chain is built from TRBV20-1 and TRBJ1-4; D gene unclear. This CDR3 spans 14 amino acids. The V end was cut by 2 bases, the J end by 5 bases, with 12 bases between. Looked up from germline, CDR1 is DFQATT and CDR2 is SNEGSKA (reference sequence). The CDR3 bases are TGCAGTGCTAGAATGTCAGATTTCAATGAAAAACTGTTTTTT. Translated, it gives CSARMSDFNEKLFF.

With regard to this clonotype: The limits of the CDR3 on the DNA are not certain, so only TCRdb's listed CDR3 is given. The V gene is TRBV24-1, the J gene TRBJ2-1; TRBD1, the D gene given by the table, was not confirmed from the DNA. Germline CDR1 KGHDR, CDR2 SFDVKD. Inclusive of both ends, the CDR3 amounts to 15 amino acids. The CDR3 region is CATSDSGQGAYEQFF.

This clonotype occurred once. V and J are TRBV6-1 and TRBJ2-7; D is uncertain. This CDR3 region has 13 residues. Looked up from germline, CDR1 is MNHNS and CDR2 is SASEGT. The V and J ends lost 3 bases and 6 bases respectively, with 12 bases between them. In DNA, the CDR3 is TGTGCCAGCAGTGATTGGCCTCTTCCCGAGCAGTACTTC. It is translated as CASSDWPLPEQYF.

This clonotype has ten or more counts. This chain joins TRBV5-1 and TRBJ2-1, with 8 bases that match TRBD1. CDR3 length: 14 amino acids. From germline, CDR1 is SGHRS and CDR2 YFSETQ. V was clipped by 5 bases and J by 7 bases; unmatched bases: 8. This chain's CDR3 is CASSHQDRVNEQFF. The CDR3 coding sequence is TGCGCCAGCAGTCACCAGGACAGGGTGAATGAGCAGTTCTTC.

This chain uses TRBV5-1 with TRBJ2-2; 7 nucleotides match TRBD1. Germline V gives CDR1 SGHRS, CDR2 YFSETQ. The CDR3 has 14 residues. The ends lost 6 bases at V and 1 base at J; junction bases unmatched: 3. CDR3 DNA: TGCGCCAGCAACAGGGGTTGGAACACCGGGGAGCTGTTTTTT. Translated, it gives CASNRGWNTGELFF. Using reference TRBV5-1 and TRBJ2-2 for the parts outside the CDR3, the full variable domain is KAGVTQTPRYLIKTRGQQVTLSCSPISGHRSVSWYQQTPGQGLQFLFEYFSETQRNKGNFPGRFSGRQFSNSRSEMNVSTLELGDSALYLCASNRGWNTGELFFGEGSRLTVL.